This T cell receptor (beta chain) was sequenced for a study of vaccination and CD4 T cells after COVID-19. Whole-study context: Convalescent study patients returned SARS-CoV-2 positive nasal swab PCR results, with nine mild cases and one severe. The post-COVID samples were taken a median approximately 3.5 months after diagnosis, anywhere from 35 to 161. Overlapping spike peptides from SARS-CoV-2, HCoV-NL63, HCoV-OC43 and HCoV-229E served to stimulate the cells.

Once obtained from cultured CD4+ T cells, the DNA was sequenced using the Oncomine TCR Beta short-read assay. Extraction of genomic DNA was performed on cultured CD4+ T cells. One entry per CDR3 protein results from TCRdb running MiXCR on the PCR reads. In the table there are under 25,000 distinct CDR3 sequences, about 45% of which are singletons. This clonotype was recorded a few times. The antigen remains undetermined. The CDR3 extends over 13 amino acids. Between the trimmed V and J ends, which lost 3 bases and 4 bases, there was a span of 9 bases. The germline gives CDR1 LNHDA, CDR2 SQIVND (reference sequence). The treatment was: roughly 11-day PBMC culture with coronavirus spike peptide pools or control peptides (ViraFEST assay).

The chain couples TRBV19 to TRBJ1-2; D is unclear. The source of this sequence is a human donor who had recovered from COVID-19. The sequences come from CD4+ T cells from blood, cultured in vitro, collected after SARS-CoV-2 vaccination. The CDR3 region is CASSIGRGYGYTF. CDR3 nucleotides: TGTGCCAGTAGTATTGGGCGGGGCTATGGCTACACCTTC.